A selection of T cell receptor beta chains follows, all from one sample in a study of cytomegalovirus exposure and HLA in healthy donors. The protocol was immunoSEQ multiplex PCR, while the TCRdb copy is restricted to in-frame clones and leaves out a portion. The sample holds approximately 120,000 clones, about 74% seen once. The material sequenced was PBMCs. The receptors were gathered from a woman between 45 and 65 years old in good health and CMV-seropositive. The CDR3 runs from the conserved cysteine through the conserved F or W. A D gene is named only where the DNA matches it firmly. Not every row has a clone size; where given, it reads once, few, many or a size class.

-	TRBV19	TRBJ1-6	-	CASSIGLINSPLHF	TGTGCCAGTAGTATAGGACTGATAAATTCACCCCTCCACTTT
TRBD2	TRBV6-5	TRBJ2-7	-	CASSSPTSGGLEQYF	TGTGCCAGCAGTTCCCCGACTAGCGGGGGGTTAGAGCAGTACTTC
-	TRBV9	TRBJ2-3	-	CASSVQAPTDTQYF	TGTGCCAGCAGCGTACAGGCTCCCACAGATACGCAGTATTTT
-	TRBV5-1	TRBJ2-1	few	CASSFARGNEQFF	TGCGCCAGCAGCTTTGCCAGGGGCAATGAGCAGTTCTTC
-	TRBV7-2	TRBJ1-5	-	CASSLFRVEQPQHF	TGTGCCAGCAGCTTGTTTCGTGTAGAGCAGCCCCAGCATTTT
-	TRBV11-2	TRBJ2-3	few	CASKIAHSPDTQYF	TGTGCCAGCAAAATAGCCCACTCTCCAGATACGCAGTATTTT
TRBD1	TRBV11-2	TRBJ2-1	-	CASSLTGVRNEQFF	TGTGCCAGCAGCTTAACAGGGGTACGCAATGAGCAGTTCTTC
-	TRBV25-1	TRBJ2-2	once	CASSDRGNTGELFF	TGTGCCAGCAGTGACAGGGGAAACACCGGGGAGCTGTTTTTT
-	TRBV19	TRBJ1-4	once	CASTGGGLNEKLFF	TGTGCCAGTACGGGGGGCGGGCTAAATGAAAAACTGTTTTTT
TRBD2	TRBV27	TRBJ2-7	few	CASSARLAGGRYEQYF	TGTGCCAGCAGTGCCCGACTAGCGGGGGGGCGCTACGAGCAGTACTTC
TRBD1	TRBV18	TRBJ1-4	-	CASSLNRDRRGWIEKLFF	TGTGCCAGCTCACTCAACCGGGACAGGAGGGGGTGGATTGAAAAACTGTTTTTT
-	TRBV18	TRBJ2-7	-	CASSPVPGQNTYEQYF	TGTGCCAGCTCACCAGTTCCTGGACAGAACACCTACGAGCAGTACTTC
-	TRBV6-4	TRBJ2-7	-	CASSDSHEKAYEQYF	TGTGCCAGCAGTGACTCGCACGAGAAAGCCTACGAGCAGTACTTC